The 8 T cell receptor beta chains reported below all come from one sample, sequenced in a study of blood T cell repertoires in COVID-19. Data came from immunoSEQ multiplex PCR; TCRdb stores just in-frame clones and leaves some out. The sample records a few hundred thousand clones, roughly 89% being singletons. The sequenced sample was PBMCs or T cells enriched from blood (not recorded which). Receptor source: a woman aged 40 to 55 who had recovered from COVID-19.

The rearrangement uses TRBV6-5 and TRBJ1-1; TRBD1 might be the D (5 bases). Germline-derived CDR1 and CDR2 are MNHEY and SVGAGI. The CDR3 length is 14 residues. Deletions cut 2 bases from V and 8 bases from J, with 15 bases between. DNA of the CDR3: TGTGCCAGCAGTTACGGAGGGGCCAAGAGCGAAGCTTTCTTT. This gives the protein CASSYGGAKSEAFF.

The V and J genes are TRBV10-3 and TRBJ1-2, with D hard to call. Trimming removed 10 bases from V and 2 bases from J, with 11 bases in between. The CDR3 runs 12 residues. CDR1 and CDR2 (germline): ENHRY, SYGVKD. For the CDR3, the DNA is TGTGCCACCAAACATACGAACTATGGCTACACCTTC. It yields the protein CATKHTNYGYTF.

This clone occurred a few times. The rearrangement links TRBV29-1 to TRBJ2-3; 8 bases are shared with TRBD1. Germline V lookup: CDR1 SQVTM, CDR2 ANQGSEA. The CDR3 covers 13 residues. The J segment lost 5 bases and the V segment lost 4 bases, leaving 5 bases of the junction unmatched. CDR3 residues: CSVGHGTGDTQYF. CDR3 nucleotide sequence: TGCAGCGTTGGCCACGGGACAGGAGATACGCAGTATTTT.

The V and J genes are TRBV9 and TRBJ1-5; 10 bases fit TRBD1. V gave up 3 bases and J gave up 6 bases; unmatched junction bases: 3. The CDR3 contains 14 residues. Germline assignment: CDR1 SGDLS and CDR2 YYNGEE. This chain's CDR3 is CASSERDRGQPQHF. CDR3 sequence (DNA): TGTGCCAGCAGCGAGAGGGACAGGGGTCAGCCCCAGCATTTT.

This chain links TRBV11-2 with TRBJ2-7; no definite D call. Deletions cut 5 bases from V and 1 base from J, with 12 bases between. Germline values: CDR1 SGHAT, CDR2 FQNNGV. The length of the CDR3 is 14 residues. DNA for the CDR3: TGTGCCAGCAGCCCCCTCGGGTCTTCCTACGAGCAGTACTTC. This codes for CASSPLGSSYEQYF.

The chain is built from TRBV19 and TRBJ1-5; 10 nucleotides line up with TRBD1. From germline, CDR1 is LNHDA and CDR2 SQIVND (reference sequence). J gave up 3 bases and V 5 bases, and 7 bases lay outside the gene matches. CDR3 length equals 16 residues. The CDR3 loop reads CASSSRTGGDNQPQHF. CDR3 nucleotide sequence: TGTGCCAGTAGTTCTCGGACAGGGGGTGACAATCAGCCCCAGCATTTT.

This rearrangement joins TRBV27 to TRBJ1-6, with D tentatively TRBD1 (6 bases). Germline V gene sequence: CDR1 MNHEY, CDR2 SMNVEV (reference sequence). This CDR3 is 17 amino acids long. Trimming left V 4 bases short and J 9 bases short, with 22 bases between. In DNA form, the CDR3 reads TGTGCCAGCAGTTCGCGACCGGTAGGGACAACCGCTTCACCCCTCCACTTT. It encodes CASSSRPVGTTASPLHF.

This clone has only one observation. This rearrangement joins TRBV11-3 to TRBJ2-2, with a weak D call TRBD2 (6 bases). V was pared by 4 bases and J by 0 bases, with 15 bases between. Germline CDR1 reads SGHNT; CDR2 reads YENEEA. This CDR3 has 17 amino acids. The CDR3 sequence is CASSSSWPGANTGELFF. In DNA form, the CDR3 reads TGTGCCAGCAGCTCCTCGTGGCCGGGAGCGAACACCGGGGAGCTGTTTTTT.